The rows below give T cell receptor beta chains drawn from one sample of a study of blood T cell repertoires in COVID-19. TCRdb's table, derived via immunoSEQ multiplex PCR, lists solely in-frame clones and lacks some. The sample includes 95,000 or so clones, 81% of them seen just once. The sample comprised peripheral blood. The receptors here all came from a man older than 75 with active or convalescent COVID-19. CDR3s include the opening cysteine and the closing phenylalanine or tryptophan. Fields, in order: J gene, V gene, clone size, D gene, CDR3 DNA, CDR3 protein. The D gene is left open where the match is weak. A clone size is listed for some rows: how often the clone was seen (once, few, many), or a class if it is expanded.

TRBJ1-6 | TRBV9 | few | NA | TGTGCCAGCAGCGTAACTAGCTCCTATAATTCACCCCTCCACTTT | CASSVTSSYNSPLHF
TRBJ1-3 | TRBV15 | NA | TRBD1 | TGTGCCACCAGTATGGACAGGGTACCTGGAAACACCATATATTTT | CATSMDRVPGNTIYF
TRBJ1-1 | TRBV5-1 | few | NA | TGCGCCAGCAGCTTGGCCCTAAGGAAGGGGACTGAAGCTTTCTTT | CASSLALRKGTEAFF
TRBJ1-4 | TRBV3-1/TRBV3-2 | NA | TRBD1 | TGTGCCAGCAGCCCCGAGACAGGGGGGAGGGAAAAACTGTTTTTT | CASSPETGGREKLFF
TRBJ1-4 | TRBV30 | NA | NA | TGTGCCTGGAGTGTATTCGGGGGAGATCTGACCGTGACTAATGAAAAACTGTTTTTT | CAWSVFGGDLTVTNEKLFF
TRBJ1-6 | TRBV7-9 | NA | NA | TGTGCCAGCAGCCGGACCACGGGGGATTCACCCCTCCACTTT | CASSRTTGDSPLHF
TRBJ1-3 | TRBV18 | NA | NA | TGTGCCAGCTCACCACCGGCAGGGGAAGGAAACACCATATATTTT | CASSPPAGEGNTIYF
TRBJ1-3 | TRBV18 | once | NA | TGTGCCAGCTCAAACTCTTTGCGGGGGCCTGGAAACACCATATATTTT | CASSNSLRGPGNTIYF
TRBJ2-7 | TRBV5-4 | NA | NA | TGTGCCAGCAGCTACGGGTCCCCTGCCTCCTCTGGGCAGTACTTC | CASSYGSPASSGQYF
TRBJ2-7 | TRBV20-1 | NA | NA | TGCAGTGCTGACGAGGTTTCCGAGCAGTACTTC | CSADEVSEQYF
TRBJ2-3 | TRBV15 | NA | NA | TGTGCCACCAGCAGAGATCGGTCCGTACCGGATACGCAGTATTTT | CATSRDRSVPDTQYF